The present entry profiles one TCR beta chain with its context. This entry belongs to a study of T cell changes during pregnancy in multiple sclerosis. Looked up from germline, CDR1 is GTSNPN and CDR2 is SVGIG (reference sequence). The V end lost 0 bases, the J end lost 7 bases, and 12 bases lay between the germline ends. This CDR3 has 14 residues. Measured with immunoSEQ multiplex PCR; TCRdb has only the in-frame clones, and not every one. The sample lists 45,000 to 60,000 clones, 90% to 95% occurring once. The chain employs TRBV30 and TRBJ2-2, with a possible D match to TRBD2 (5 bases). Sequenced here: peripheral blood, sampled in the second trimester of pregnancy. The receptor was isolated from a female donor with multiple sclerosis, enrolled in a pregnancy study. The CDR3 loop is CAWSVGLAVGELFF. The DNA for the CDR3 is TGTGCCTGGAGTGTTGGTCTAGCAGTCGGGGAGCTGTTTTTT.